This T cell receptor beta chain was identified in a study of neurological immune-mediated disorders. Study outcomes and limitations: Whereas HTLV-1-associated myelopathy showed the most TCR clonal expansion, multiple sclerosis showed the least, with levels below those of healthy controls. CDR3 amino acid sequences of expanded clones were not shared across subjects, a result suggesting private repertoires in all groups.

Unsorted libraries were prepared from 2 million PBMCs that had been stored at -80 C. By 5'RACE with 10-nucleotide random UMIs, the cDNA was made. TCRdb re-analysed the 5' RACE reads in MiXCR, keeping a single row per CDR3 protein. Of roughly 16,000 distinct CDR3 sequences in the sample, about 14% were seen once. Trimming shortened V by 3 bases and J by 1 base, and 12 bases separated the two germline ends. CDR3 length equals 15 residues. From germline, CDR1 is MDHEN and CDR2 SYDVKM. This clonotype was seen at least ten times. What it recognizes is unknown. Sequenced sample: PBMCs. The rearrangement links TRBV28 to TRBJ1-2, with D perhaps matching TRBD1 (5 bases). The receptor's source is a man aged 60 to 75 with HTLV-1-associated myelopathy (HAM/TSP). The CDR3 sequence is CASSFRGLLNYGYTF. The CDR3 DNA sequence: TGTGCCAGCAGTTTCCGGGGACTACTTAACTATGGCTACACCTTC.